This T cell receptor beta chain was identified in a study of shared clonotypes between healthy human individuals. Points on this clone: Its antigen is currently unknown.

The CDR3 has 13 amino acids. The V segment lost 6 bases and the J segment 5 bases; nucleotides outside the gene matches: 3. Per germline, CDR1 MNHNY and CDR2 SVGAGI (reference sequence). Terminally differentiated effector memory CD45RA+ cells were excluded from the naive CD8 cells, which were CD45RO-negative and positively selected for CCR7. Original data processing: ImmunoSEQ only sent back junction sequences with no quality scores, so filtering was done differently. This table comes from immunoSEQ multiplex PCR, and its TCRdb copy is limited to in-frame clones, with some not included. V and J calls and clone size follow that table, whereas D and trimming were derived from the DNA. In the table there are a few hundred thousand clones, over 95% of which are singletons. Overall study results and limits: Naive CD4 clonotypes were shared across several donors at roughly 5%.

What was sequenced was naive CD8+ T cells sorted from blood. The chain has TRBV6-6 and TRBJ1-5; 8 bases are shared with TRBD1. The TCR was taken from a young woman in good health. The CDR3 region has the DNA TGTGCCAGCAGGCAACAGGGGGATCAGCCCCAGCATTTT. Translation: CASRQQGDQPQHF.